This T cell receptor (beta chain) emerged from a study of chemoradiotherapy in HPV16-positive cancers. Study observations and caveats: Better recurrence-free survival went with HPV-responsive T-cell expansion in HPV16-positive patients. Functional assays defining HPV-specific T cells used only a couple of HPV16-positive patients. Non-HPV-specific T cells did not expand in tumors during treatment, whereas candidate HPV-specific clones and E7-related motifs did.

To note about this clone: Its specificity is unknown.

Samples were taken several times over chemoradiotherapy. Unmatched junction bases numbered 6, after V lost 4 bases and J lost 2 bases. Germline values: CDR1 SGDLS, CDR2 YYNGEE. The CDR3 totals 16 residues. Clones were read by immunoSEQ multiplex PCR, and TCRdb kept only the in-frame ones, dropping some. The sample shows approximately 52,000 clones, roughly 90% of them seen only once. The input for sequencing was blood, taken from a patient who underwent chemoradiotherapy. The sequence derives from a human donor with HPV-associated anogenital cancer. The genes are TRBV9 and TRBJ2-3; 11 bases align to TRBD2. In nucleotides, the CDR3 is TGTGCCAGCAGCCCCCGACTAGCGGGATTCACAGATACGCAGTATTTT. Residues: CASSPRLAGFTDTQYF.